Detailed here is one TCR beta chain. This clonotype was recorded at least ten times. There is no known antigen for this receptor. No much larger clone exists at a distance of one base, and base qualities are not known. These data belong to a study of T cells in Graves' hyperthyroidism and ophthalmopathy (dated by TCRdb to the late 2010s). For the study in its entirety: Peripheral blood was sampled at the time of initial diagnosis, prior to any treatment. To identify TCR V-J signatures that set the groups apart, the researchers used a discovery cohort of 100 patients, made up of fewer than 50 with Graves' ophthalmopathy and about 60 with stable Graves' hyperthyroidism. Prospective prediction of ophthalmopathy was tested in an independent validation cohort consisting of about 20 hyperthyroidism patients and 17 patients who later progressed to ophthalmopathy. For training and testing, the 100 or so patients in the discovery cohort were randomly divided in a 7:3 ratio. Thyroid tissue and blood T-cell repertoires from six Graves' hyperthyroidism patients were also compared in the study. Following sampling, methimazole starting at 30 mg daily was given to hyperthyroidism patients, and high-dose intravenous methylprednisolone was given to ophthalmopathy patients. TCR Vbeta CDR3 sequencing of 140 or so peripheral blood samples (approximately 44 ophthalmopathy, about 75 hyperthyroidism and approximately 17 progressor patients) is reported in the paper.

From its cysteine to its phenylalanine, the CDR3 spans 15 amino acids. Here the CDR3 DNA is all that survives: 45 bases in frame from base 1. V gives up 4 bases and J gives up 2 bases, and the segment between their germline ends measures 16 bases. According to the germline V gene (reference sequence), CDR1 reads DFQATT and CDR2 reads SNEGSKA. TCR beta CDR3 regions were amplified from RNA transcripts. The TCR CDR3 was subjected to a first round of RT-PCR using the HTBI primer set and the Qiagen OneStep RT-PCR kit. Libraries were constructed in a second round of multiplex PCR, after which size selection and purification were performed. Sequencing of the libraries was done on an Illumina HiSeq2000 using paired-end 100 bp reads. Per the original workflow: Raw data were processed with SOAPnuke, discarding reads with adapters, uncalled bases, mean Phred below 15, or no exact constant-primer or identifier match. COPE v1.2.5 was used to merge the high-quality paired reads, and each unique nucleotide sequence was defined as a clonotype. Clonotypes were aligned to IMGT TRBV, TRBD and TRBJ reference segments using MiTCR v1.1. The analysis included only V-J combinations with a frequency above 0.0001, which together covered around 99% of the repertoires. The TCS score was defined as F50 (clonal expansion) divided by E x V (chaos), with BLOSUM62-based TCRdist calculated between CDR3 peptides within each V-J. Welch's t-statistics and random forest reduced just over 500 V-J features to under 15, which were used in a naive Bayes classifier (R e1071). Using fastp trimming at Q25 and MiXCR clonotype assembly, TCRdb reanalyzed the public sequencing data and kept in-frame beta chains. Here each entry gathers all rows of one CDR3 protein and keeps the most common genes and DNA. In this record, the V and J calls reflect TCRdb's handling and not the investigators' own analysis. The sample records over 450,000 distinct CDR3 sequences, about an eighth of which are singletons. The ten most abundant clones make up 15% to 20% of the sample.

Graves' hyperthyroidism was defined as stable when no progression to ophthalmopathy occurred over 18 months of follow-up. Hyperthyroidism patients were newly diagnosed, with disease duration under 2 months, and aged 18 to 65 years. Exclusion was applied to patients with uncontrolled infections, other autoimmune diseases, pregnancy or lactation. Diagnoses were based on clinical symptoms, serum thyroxine and TRAb, thyroid ultrasound and orbital computed tomography. PBMCs were isolated from approximately 10 ml of fresh peripheral blood by Ficoll-Paque density gradient centrifugation. Trizol reagent was used to extract total RNA, and RNA quality was then checked on an Agilent 2100 Bioanalyzer. The paper as a whole reports these results and caveats: A model built on a 13 V-J signature distinguished ophthalmopathy from stable hyperthyroidism, reaching around 90% sensitivity and about 81% specificity in cross-validation and 80%/75% in testing. Sample size was not statistically predetermined, and investigators were not blinded to group allocation. During validation, the model predicted progression to ophthalmopathy a median of around 6 months ahead of onset, with 70.59% sensitivity and 72.22% specificity. Blood samples also contained most of the expanded thyroid clonotypes (frequency above 0.001), which suggests that blood repertoires may reflect thyroid immune responses.

The sequence is built from TRBV20-1 and TRBJ2-3, and perhaps TRBD1 as D gene, on 6 matching bases. This clonotype originated in a woman aged 18-29 years with Graves' hyperthyroidism. Sequencing used blood. The CDR3 region: CSATGTSATTDTQYF. The DNA reads TGCAGTGCTACGGGGACAAGCGCAACCACAGATACGCAGTATTTT.